This is a list of T cell receptor beta chains from one sample in a study of T cell repertoires in cytomegalovirus infection. Each CDR3 protein is one row after TCRdb ran MiXCR on the reads. Altogether just over 450,000 distinct CDR3 sequences are present, approximately 46% being singletons, with the ten largest covering roughly two fifths. These receptors' targets are unknown. The material was cultured PBMCs, obtained from culture after CMV antigen stimulation. The receptors were sampled from a human donor in good health (CMV status not recorded). Some clones in this sample may be carry-over from other donors' samples. CDR3s include the opening cysteine and the closing phenylalanine or tryptophan. A D gene is named only where the DNA matches it firmly. Only some rows state a clone size, as once, few, many or a class for expanded clones.

j_call: TRBJ2-3
v_call: TRBV4-1
d_call: TRBD1
clone_size: once
cdr3_aa: CASSQGPGQGNTDTQYF
cdr3_nt: TGCGCCAGCAGCCAAGGGCCGGGACAGGGGAACACAGATACGCAGTATTTT

j_call: TRBJ2-5
v_call: TRBV4-1
d_call: TRBD2
clone_size: few
cdr3_aa: CASSQDRFTSGGPETQYF
cdr3_nt: TGCGCCAGCAGCCAAGATCGATTTACTAGCGGGGGTCCGGAGACCCAGTACTTC

j_call: TRBJ1-6
v_call: TRBV19
d_call: NA
clone_size: few
cdr3_aa: CASNCAGCNSPLHF
cdr3_nt: TGTGCCAGTAACTGTGCAGGGTGTAATTCACCCCTCCACTTT

j_call: TRBJ2-3
v_call: TRBV6-1
d_call: TRBD1
clone_size: NA
cdr3_aa: CASRLQGGTDTQYF
cdr3_nt: TGTGCCAGCAGATTGCAGGGGGGCACAGATACGCAGTATTTT

j_call: TRBJ2-3
v_call: TRBV18
d_call: TRBD1
clone_size: NA
cdr3_aa: CASSTLDRGRTDTQYF
cdr3_nt: TGTGCCAGCTCAACCCTCGACAGGGGAAGAACAGATACGCAGTATTTT

j_call: TRBJ2-7
v_call: TRBV7-6
d_call: NA
clone_size: NA
cdr3_aa: CASSSTSHEQYF
cdr3_nt: TGTGCCAGCAGCTCGACTAGTCACGAGCAGTACTTC

j_call: TRBJ1-5
v_call: TRBV7-9
d_call: NA
clone_size: NA
cdr3_aa: CASSLAPGTPPGRPQHF
cdr3_nt: TGTGCCAGCAGCTTAGCCCCCGGGACACCCCCGGGACGGCCCCAGCATTTT

j_call: TRBJ1-4
v_call: TRBV12-3/TRBV12-4
d_call: NA
clone_size: few
cdr3_aa: CASRKPGGGAGGEKLFF
cdr3_nt: TGTGCCAGCAGAAAGCCCGGAGGGGGGGCGGGGGGTGAAAAACTGTTTTTT

j_call: TRBJ2-3
v_call: TRBV19
d_call: NA
clone_size: NA
cdr3_aa: CASSGTSHPSTDTQYF
cdr3_nt: TGTGCCAGTAGCGGGACTTCTCACCCTAGCACAGATACGCAGTATTTT

j_call: TRBJ1-3
v_call: TRBV7-2
d_call: NA
clone_size: NA
cdr3_aa: CASSLGTPREGNTIYF
cdr3_nt: TGTGCCAGCAGCTTAGGGACACCGAGAGAGGGAAACACCATATATTTT

j_call: TRBJ1-4
v_call: TRBV10-3
d_call: NA
clone_size: NA
cdr3_aa: CAISETSGALTNEKLFF
cdr3_nt: TGTGCCATCAGTGAGACCTCAGGGGCTCTAACTAATGAAAAACTGTTTTTT

j_call: TRBJ2-2
v_call: TRBV12-3/TRBV12-4
d_call: NA
clone_size: few
cdr3_aa: CASSFRTGELFF
cdr3_nt: TGTGCCAGCAGTTTTCGTACCGGGGAGCTGTTTTTT

j_call: TRBJ2-7
v_call: TRBV10-3
d_call: NA
clone_size: NA
cdr3_aa: CAISEYNPYEQYF
cdr3_nt: TGTGCCATCAGTGAGTATAATCCCTACGAGCAGTACTTC

j_call: TRBJ2-7
v_call: TRBV28
d_call: NA
clone_size: NA
cdr3_aa: CASSGTQGYYEQYF
cdr3_nt: TGTGCCAGCAGTGGGACTCAGGGTTACTACGAGCAGTACTTC

j_call: TRBJ2-2
v_call: TRBV7-6
d_call: NA
clone_size: few
cdr3_aa: CASSLVPVHTGELFF
cdr3_nt: TGTGCCAGCAGCTTAGTACCGGTTCACACCGGGGAGCTGTTTTTT

j_call: TRBJ2-2
v_call: TRBV2
d_call: NA
clone_size: NA
cdr3_aa: CAGGRNTGELFF
cdr3_nt: TGTGCCGGGGGCAGAAACACCGGGGAGCTGTTTTTT

j_call: TRBJ2-7
v_call: TRBV6-8
d_call: NA
clone_size: NA
cdr3_aa: CASSYSGTAGGEQYF
cdr3_nt: TGTGCCAGCAGTTACTCGGGAACCGCTGGGGGCGAGCAGTACTTC

j_call: TRBJ2-7
v_call: TRBV10-3
d_call: TRBD2
clone_size: NA
cdr3_aa: CATWGRNANLAVIVYEQYF
cdr3_nt: TGTGCCACCTGGGGGAGAAACGCCAACCTAGCGGTTATAGTCTACGAGCAGTACTTC

j_call: TRBJ2-1
v_call: TRBV27
d_call: TRBD1
clone_size: few
cdr3_aa: CASSLFATGDNEQFF
cdr3_nt: TGTGCCAGCAGTTTATTTGCGACAGGGGACAATGAGCAGTTCTTC

j_call: TRBJ2-7
v_call: TRBV2
d_call: NA
clone_size: NA
cdr3_aa: CASSRQISYEQYF
cdr3_nt: TGTGCCAGCAGTAGACAGATCTCCTACGAGCAGTACTTC

j_call: TRBJ2-7
v_call: TRBV6-1
d_call: NA
clone_size: NA
cdr3_aa: CASSEYWPTPSSYEQYF
cdr3_nt: TGTGCCAGCAGTGAATATTGGCCGACCCCGAGCTCCTACGAGCAGTACTTC

j_call: TRBJ2-3
v_call: TRBV20-1
d_call: TRBD2
clone_size: few
cdr3_aa: CSAETGLAETDTQYF
cdr3_nt: TGCAGTGCCGAAACGGGACTAGCGGAAACAGATACGCAGTATTTT

j_call: TRBJ2-1
v_call: TRBV7-2
d_call: NA
clone_size: NA
cdr3_aa: CASSHTGQFYNEQFF
cdr3_nt: TGTGCCAGCAGCCACACCGGGCAGTTTTACAATGAGCAGTTCTTC